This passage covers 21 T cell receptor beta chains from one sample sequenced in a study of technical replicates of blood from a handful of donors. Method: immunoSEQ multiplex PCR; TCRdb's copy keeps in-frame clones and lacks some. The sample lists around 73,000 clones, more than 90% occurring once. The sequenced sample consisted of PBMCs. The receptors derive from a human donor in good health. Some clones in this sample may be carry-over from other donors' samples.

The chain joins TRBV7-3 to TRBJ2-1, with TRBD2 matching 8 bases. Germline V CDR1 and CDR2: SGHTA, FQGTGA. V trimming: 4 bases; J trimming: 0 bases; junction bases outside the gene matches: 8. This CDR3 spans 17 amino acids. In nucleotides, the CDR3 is TGTGCCAGCAGCTCCCACAGTAGCGGGGACTCCTACAATGAGCAGTTCTTC. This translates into CASSSHSSGDSYNEQFF.

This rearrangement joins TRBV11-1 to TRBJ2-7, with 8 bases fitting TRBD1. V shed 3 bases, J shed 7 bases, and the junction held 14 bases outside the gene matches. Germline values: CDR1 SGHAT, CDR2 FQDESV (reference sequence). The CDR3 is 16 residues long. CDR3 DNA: TGTGCCAGCAGCTTGTCCCCGAGCGAGACAGGGGCGGAGCAGTACTTC. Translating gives CASSLSPSETGAEQYF. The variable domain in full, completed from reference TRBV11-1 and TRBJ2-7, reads EAEVAQSPRYKITEKSQAVAFWCDPISGHATLYWYRQILGQGPELLVQFQDESVVDDSQLPKDRFSAERLKGVDSTLKIQPAELGDSAMYLCASSLSPSETGAEQYFGPGTRLTVT.

In DNA, the CDR3 is TGTGCCAGCAGTACTCCGGGACAGGGTTCTGGAAACACCATATATTTT. Its translation: CASSTPGQGSGNTIYF. The chain employs TRBV2 and TRBJ1-3; 9 nucleotides line up with TRBD1. There are 16 residues in the CDR3. V was pared by 5 bases and J by 1 base, with 6 bases of the junction left unmatched. Germline V gene sequence: CDR1 SNHLY, CDR2 FYNNEI.

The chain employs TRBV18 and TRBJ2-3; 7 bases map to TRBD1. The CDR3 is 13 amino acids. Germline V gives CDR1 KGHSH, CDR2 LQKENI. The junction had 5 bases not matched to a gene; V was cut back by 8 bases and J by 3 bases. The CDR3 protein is CASAGGTTDTQYF. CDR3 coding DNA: TGTGCCAGCGCAGGGGGAACAACAGATACGCAGTATTTT.

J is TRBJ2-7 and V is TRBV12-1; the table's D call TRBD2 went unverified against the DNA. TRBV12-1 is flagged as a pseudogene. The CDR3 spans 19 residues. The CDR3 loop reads CASSFDEGLAGTLSYEQYF. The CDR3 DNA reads TGTGCCAGCAGCTTTGACGAGGGACTAGCGGGAACCCTCTCCTACGAGCAGTACTTC.

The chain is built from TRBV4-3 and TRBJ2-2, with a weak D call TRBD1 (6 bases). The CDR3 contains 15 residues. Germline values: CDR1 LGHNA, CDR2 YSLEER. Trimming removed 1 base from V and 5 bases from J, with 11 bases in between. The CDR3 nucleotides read TGCGCCAGCAGCCAAGGACACCAGGGGACCGGGGAGCTGTTTTTT. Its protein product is CASSQGHQGTGELFF.

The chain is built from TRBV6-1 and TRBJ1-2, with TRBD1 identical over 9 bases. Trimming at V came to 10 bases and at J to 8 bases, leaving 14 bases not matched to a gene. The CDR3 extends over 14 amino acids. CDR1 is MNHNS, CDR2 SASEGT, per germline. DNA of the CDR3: TGTGCCACCGAACCGGGACAGGGAAGCGCCGGCTACACCTTC. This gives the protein CATEPGQGSAGYTF.

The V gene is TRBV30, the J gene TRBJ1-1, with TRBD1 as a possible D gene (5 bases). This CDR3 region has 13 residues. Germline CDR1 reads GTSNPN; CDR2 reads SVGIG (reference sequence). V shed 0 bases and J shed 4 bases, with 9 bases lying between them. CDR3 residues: CAWSVRRGTEAFF. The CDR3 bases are TGTGCCTGGAGTGTACGTAGGGGCACTGAAGCTTTCTTT.

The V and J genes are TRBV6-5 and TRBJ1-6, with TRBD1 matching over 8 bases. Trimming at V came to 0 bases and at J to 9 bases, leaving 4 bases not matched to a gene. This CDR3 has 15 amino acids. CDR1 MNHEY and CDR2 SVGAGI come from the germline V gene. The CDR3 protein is CASSYSQGVSSPLHF. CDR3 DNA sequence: TGTGCCAGCAGTTACTCACAGGGGGTGAGTTCACCCCTCCACTTT.

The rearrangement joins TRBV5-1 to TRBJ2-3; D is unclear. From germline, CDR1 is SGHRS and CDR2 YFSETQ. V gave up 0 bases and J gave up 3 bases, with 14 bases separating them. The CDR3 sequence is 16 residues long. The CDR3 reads CASSLASVGVTDTQYF. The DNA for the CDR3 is TGCGCCAGCAGCTTGGCTTCGGTAGGAGTGACAGATACGCAGTATTTT.

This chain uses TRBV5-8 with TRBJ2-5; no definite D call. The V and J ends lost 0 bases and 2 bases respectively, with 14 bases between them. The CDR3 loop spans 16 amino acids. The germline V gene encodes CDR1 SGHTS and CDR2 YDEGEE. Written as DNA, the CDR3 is TGTGCCAGCAGCTTGGCCGGTCGAACCTGGCAAGAGACCCAGTACTTC. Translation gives CASSLAGRTWQETQYF.

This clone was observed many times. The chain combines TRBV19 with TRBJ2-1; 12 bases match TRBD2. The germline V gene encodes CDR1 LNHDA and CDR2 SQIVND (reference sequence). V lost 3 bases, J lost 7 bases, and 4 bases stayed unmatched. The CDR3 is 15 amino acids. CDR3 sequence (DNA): TGTGCCAGTAGTATCACGGGGACTAGCGGGAATGAGCAGTTCTTC. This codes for CASSITGTSGNEQFF.

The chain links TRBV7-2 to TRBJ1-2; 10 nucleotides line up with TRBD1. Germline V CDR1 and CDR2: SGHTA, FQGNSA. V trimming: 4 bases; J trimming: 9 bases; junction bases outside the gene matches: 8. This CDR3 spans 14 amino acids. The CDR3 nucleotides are TGTGCCAGCAGCTGGGGACAGGGGTTTGATAGCTACACCTTC. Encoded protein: CASSWGQGFDSYTF.

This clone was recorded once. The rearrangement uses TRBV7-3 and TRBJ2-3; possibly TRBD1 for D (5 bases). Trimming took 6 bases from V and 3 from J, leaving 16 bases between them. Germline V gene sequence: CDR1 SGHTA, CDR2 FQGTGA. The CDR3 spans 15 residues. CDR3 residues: CASRPTPGSTDTQYF. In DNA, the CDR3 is TGTGCCAGCAGGCCAACCCCAGGGTCAACAGATACGCAGTATTTT.

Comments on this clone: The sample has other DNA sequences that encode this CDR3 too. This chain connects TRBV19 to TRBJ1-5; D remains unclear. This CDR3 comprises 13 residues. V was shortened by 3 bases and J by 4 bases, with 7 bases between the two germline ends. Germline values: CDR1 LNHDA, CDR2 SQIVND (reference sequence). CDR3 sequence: CASSIQLNQPQHF. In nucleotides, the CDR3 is TGTGCCAGTAGTATTCAACTAAATCAGCCCCAGCATTTT.

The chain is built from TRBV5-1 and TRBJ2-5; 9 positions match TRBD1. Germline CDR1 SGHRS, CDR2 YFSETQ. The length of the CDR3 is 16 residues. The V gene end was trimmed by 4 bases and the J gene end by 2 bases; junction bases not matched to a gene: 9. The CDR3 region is CASSESGTGTQETQYF. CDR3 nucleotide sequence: TGCGCCAGCAGCGAATCCGGGACAGGGACACAAGAGACCCAGTACTTC.

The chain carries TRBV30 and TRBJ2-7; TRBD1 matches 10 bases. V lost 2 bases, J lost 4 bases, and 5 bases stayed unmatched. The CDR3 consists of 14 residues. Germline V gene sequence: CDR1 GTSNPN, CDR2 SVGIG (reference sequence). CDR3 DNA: TGTGCCTGGAGTCCCGGGACAGGGGATTACGAGCAGTACTTC. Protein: CAWSPGTGDYEQYF.

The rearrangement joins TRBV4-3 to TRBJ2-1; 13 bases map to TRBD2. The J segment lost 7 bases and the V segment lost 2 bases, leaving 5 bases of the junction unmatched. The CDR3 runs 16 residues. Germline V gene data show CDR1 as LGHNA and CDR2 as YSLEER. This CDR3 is CASSQYTSGGGNEQFF. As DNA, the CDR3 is TGCGCCAGCAGCCAATATACTAGCGGGGGGGGAAATGAGCAGTTCTTC.

The DNA of the CDR3 is TGTGCCATCGGGGCAGGGGAGTGGGATACGCAGTATTTT. This codes for CAIGAGEWDTQYF. The chain is built from TRBV10-3 and TRBJ2-3, with a tentative D call TRBD1 (6 bases). Germline V CDR1 and CDR2: ENHRY, SYGVKD. V gave up 8 bases and J gave up 6 bases, with 15 bases separating them. The length of the CDR3 is 13 residues.

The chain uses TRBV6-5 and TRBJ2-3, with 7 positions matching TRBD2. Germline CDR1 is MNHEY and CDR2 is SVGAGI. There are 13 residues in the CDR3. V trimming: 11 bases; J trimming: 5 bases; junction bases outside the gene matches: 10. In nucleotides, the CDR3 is TGTGCCGCAGGAGGGAGGGCTGAAGATACGCAGTATTTT. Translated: CAAGGRAEDTQYF.

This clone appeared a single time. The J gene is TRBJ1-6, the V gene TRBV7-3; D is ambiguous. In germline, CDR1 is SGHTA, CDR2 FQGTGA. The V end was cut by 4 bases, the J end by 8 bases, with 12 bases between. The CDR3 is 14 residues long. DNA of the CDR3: TGTGCCAGCAGCTCCAATGTCGGGGATTCACCCCTCCACTTT. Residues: CASSSNVGDSPLHF.